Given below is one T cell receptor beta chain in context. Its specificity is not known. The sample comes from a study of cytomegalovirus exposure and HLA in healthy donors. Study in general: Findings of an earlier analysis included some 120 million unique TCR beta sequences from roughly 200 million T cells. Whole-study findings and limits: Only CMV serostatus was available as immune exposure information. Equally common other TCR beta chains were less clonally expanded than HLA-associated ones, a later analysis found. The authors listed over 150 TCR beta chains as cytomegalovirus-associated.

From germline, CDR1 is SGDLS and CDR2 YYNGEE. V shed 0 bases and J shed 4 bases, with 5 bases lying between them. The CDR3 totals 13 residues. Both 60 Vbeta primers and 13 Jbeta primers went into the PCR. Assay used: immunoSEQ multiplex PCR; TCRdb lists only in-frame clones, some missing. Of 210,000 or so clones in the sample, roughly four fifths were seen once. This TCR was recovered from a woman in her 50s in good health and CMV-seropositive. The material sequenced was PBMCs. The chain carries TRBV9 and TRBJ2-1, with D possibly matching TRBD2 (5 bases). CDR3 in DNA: TGTGCCAGCAGCGTAGGGACTTACAATGAGCAGTTCTTC. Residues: CASSVGTYNEQFF.